This TCR beta chain was identified during a study of OX40 agonist ivuxolimab in advanced cancers. Libraries were prepared by immunoSEQ multiplex PCR; TCRdb keeps only in-frame clonotypes and omits some of them. This sample carries tens of thousands of clones, 86% of them seen once, and the ten largest clones take approximately 6.5%. Germline V gene lookup returns CDR1 MNHEY and CDR2 SVGAGI. J lost 1 base, V lost 5 bases, and 4 bases had no gene match. The CDR3 runs 15 residues. The sequenced sample was CD4+ or CD8+ T cells sorted from blood, obtained in a trial of the OX40 agonist ivuxolimab. The receptor was isolated from an adult with an advanced solid tumor such as melanoma, head and neck, liver or kidney cancer. This rearrangement joins TRBV6-5 to TRBJ1-5; 8 nucleotides match TRBD1. CDR3 in amino acids: CASSRQGQSNQPQHF. The CDR3 DNA is TGTGCCAGCAGTAGACAGGGGCAAAGCAATCAGCCCCAGCATTTT.